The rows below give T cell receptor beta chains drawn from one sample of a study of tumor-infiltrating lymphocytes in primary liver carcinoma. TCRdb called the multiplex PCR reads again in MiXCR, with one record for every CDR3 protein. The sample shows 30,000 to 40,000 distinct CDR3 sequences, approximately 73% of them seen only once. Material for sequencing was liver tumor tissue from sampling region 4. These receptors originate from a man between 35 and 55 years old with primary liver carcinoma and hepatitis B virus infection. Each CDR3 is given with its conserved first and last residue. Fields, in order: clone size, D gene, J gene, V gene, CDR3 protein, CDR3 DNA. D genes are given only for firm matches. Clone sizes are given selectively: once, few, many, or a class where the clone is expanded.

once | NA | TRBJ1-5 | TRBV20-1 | CSARGLSNQHQHF | TGCAGTGCTAGGGGACTCAGCAATCAGCACCAGCATTTT
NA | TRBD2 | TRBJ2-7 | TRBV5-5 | CASSLVTGAGVWKQYF | TGTGCCAGCAGCTTGGTTACAGGAGCGGGAGTATGGAAGCAGTACTTC
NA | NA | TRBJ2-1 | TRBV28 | CASSLFGRGTYNEQFF | TGTGCCAGCAGTTTATTCGGCCGCGGGACCTACAATGAGCAGTTCTTC
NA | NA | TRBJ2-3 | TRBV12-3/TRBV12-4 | CTSNLSARRDTQYF | TGTACCAGCAATTTATCGGCGCGTAGAGATACGCAGTATTTT
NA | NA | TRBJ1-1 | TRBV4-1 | CTSGQGGRGRDTEAFF | TGCACCAGCGGCCAAGGTGGCAGGGGAAGGGACACTGAAGCTTTCTTT
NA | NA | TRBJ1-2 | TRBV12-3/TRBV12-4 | CASSLKPDTAGYIF | TGTGCTAGCAGTCTTAAGCCCGACACGGCTGGCTACATCTTC
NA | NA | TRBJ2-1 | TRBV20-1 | CSARDRSTNEQFF | TGCAGTGCTAGAGATCGGTCGACCAATGAGCAGTTCTTC
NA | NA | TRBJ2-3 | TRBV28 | CASSLARLTGGGTDKQYF | TGTGCCAGCAGTCTCGCCCGTCTAACGGGAGGGGGCACAGATAAGCAGTATTTT
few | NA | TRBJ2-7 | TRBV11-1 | CASSLSRDSSYEHYF | TGTGCTAGCAGCTTATCCCGGGACTCCTCCTACGAGCACTACTTC
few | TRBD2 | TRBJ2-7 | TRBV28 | CTGTPGLAGTEQYF | TGTACCGGCACCCCGGGACTAGCGGGAACCGAGCAGTACTTC
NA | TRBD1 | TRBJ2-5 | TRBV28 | CASTSDRVVETQYF | TGTGCCAGCACGTCAGACAGGGTGGTAGAGACCCAGTACTTC
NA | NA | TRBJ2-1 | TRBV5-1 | CASRTISSHNEQFF | TGCGCCAGCAGGACTATTAGCTCCCACAATGAGCAGTTCTTC
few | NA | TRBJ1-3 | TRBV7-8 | CASRHPYLQSGNIIYF | TGTGCCAGCAGGCACCCATATCTCCAGTCTGGAAACATCATATATTTT
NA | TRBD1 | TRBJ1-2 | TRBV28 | CASPPGQGVGGYTF | TGTGCCAGCCCCCCGGGACAGGGGGTGGGTGGCTACACCTTC